The rows below give T cell receptor beta chains drawn from one sample of a study of T cell responses to AZD1222 COVID-19 vaccine. Sequencing was performed with immunoSEQ multiplex PCR; in TCRdb, only in-frame clones are kept and a portion is missing. Among tens of thousands of clones listed, about nine tenths were seen once. Source: peripheral blood, taken on day 0 of MenACWY control vaccination. These receptors were obtained from an adult in good health. Each CDR3 is given with its conserved first and last residue.

v_call cdr3_aa
TRBV11-3 CASSLRVSGNTIYF
TRBV7-2 CASSLPRTGMRTLHF
TRBV6-5 CASSRDASNQPQHF
TRBV9 CASSVGTTWGTDTQYF
TRBV7-6 CASTPSPGPNTGELFF
TRBV13 CASSFGPGSNNYGYTF
TRBV18 CASSPGTGSEQFF
TRBV6-6 CASSLGQGASDEQFF
TRBV18 CASSPRLGTGELFF
TRBV7-9 CASSLVAGGPDTQYF
TRBV19 CASSIGAGGSYEQYF
TRBV7-3 CASSPGTGSIETQYF
TRBV7-9 CASSLSGATNEKLFF
TRBV5-1 CASSPILGTTYNEQFF
TRBV6-2/TRBV6-3 CASSDGQGLTNYGYTF
TRBV7-2 CASSLGGGNGYEQYF